This TCR beta chain was identified in a study of beta chain features in type 1 diabetes. This clone was counted only a few times. The target antigen is unknown. Study findings and constraints: PCR might preferentially amplify shorter templates, equally in patients and controls.

It was via CD45RO/CCR7/CD25/CD127/CD95/CD27 that CD4+ naive, central memory, regulatory and stem cell-like memory cells were sorted. Sequencing targeted expressed TCRB transcripts, as all isolated RNA had been reverse transcribed. Measured with immunoSEQ multiplex PCR; TCRdb has only the in-frame clones, and not every one. The sample shows some 150,000 clones, 9% to 10% of them seen only once. The CDR3 spans 12 residues. Trimming stripped 6 bases from V and 1 base from J, with 6 bases between. Germline values: CDR1 MDHEN, CDR2 SYDVKM. Material: central memory CD4+ T cells from blood. V is TRBV28 and J is TRBJ2-5; D is uncertain. The clonotype comes from a woman aged 40 to 50 in good health. Here the CDR3 reads CASRSSQETQYF. The CDR3 nucleotides read TGTGCCAGCAGGTCCAGCCAAGAGACCCAGTACTTC.